What follows are 15 T cell receptor beta chains derived from one specimen sequenced in a study of T cell clonotyping in hematopoietic cell transplantation. Only in-frame clones appear in the TCRdb table, and some are missing; sequencing was by immunoSEQ multiplex PCR. Here the sample spans over 6,000 clones, 85% to 90% being singletons. Sequencing was performed on peripheral blood mononuclear cells, taken 100 days after allogeneic stem cell transplant. The receptors come from a female patient between 40 and 50 years old who had an allogeneic stem cell transplant from a related donor, so the T cells may come from the graft donor. Some clones in this sample may be carry-over from other donors' samples.

The chain combines TRBV29-1 with TRBJ2-2; 7 positions agree with TRBD1. The CDR3 is made up of 14 amino acids. V lost 5 bases, J lost 2 bases, and 5 bases stayed unmatched. The germline CDR1 and CDR2 sequences are SQVTM and ANQGSEA. The CDR3 DNA follows: TGCAGCGTTCGGGCAGGGGGTAACACCGGGGAGCTGTTTTTT. It is translated as CSVRAGGNTGELFF.

The V gene is TRBV5-1, the J gene TRBJ1-1; TRBD1 might be the D (5 bases). Trimming removed 4 bases at V and 4 bases at J, with 17 bases between. This CDR3 region has 15 residues. Germline V lookup: CDR1 SGHRS, CDR2 YFSETQ. CDR3 in DNA: TGCGCCAGCAGCGGTGGGGCAGGTGAAGGCACTGAAGCTTTCTTT. Amino acids: CASSGGAGEGTEAFF.

The chain couples TRBV5-1 to TRBJ2-1, with D tentatively TRBD1 or TRBD2 (6 bases each). The CDR3 extends over 18 amino acids. Per the germline V gene, CDR1 is SGHRS and CDR2 is YFSETQ. The V gene lost 6 bases and the J gene lost 2 bases, with 24 bases spanning the gap. The CDR3 protein is CASTTNPGAQWAYNEQFF. CDR3 bases: TGCGCCAGCACCACCAACCCGGGGGCTCAGTGGGCCTACAATGAGCAGTTCTTC.

This clone is judged large (0.1 to 1%). The chain couples TRBV6-1 to TRBJ2-7, with D perhaps TRBD2 (7 bases). This CDR3 is built from 15 residues. Germline CDR1 MNHNS, CDR2 SASEGT. V was clipped by 3 bases and J by 5 bases, with 17 bases between them. CDR3 amino acids: CASSEVGGAVNEQYF. CDR3 bases: TGTGCCAGCAGTGAGGTGGGGGGGGCCGTCAACGAGCAGTACTTC.

The rearrangement uses TRBV5-1 and TRBJ1-2; TRBD1 agrees at 8 bases. This CDR3 spans 12 amino acids. V was clipped by 4 bases and J by 8 bases; unmatched bases: 4. CDR1 and CDR2 from the germline V gene are SGHRS and YFSETQ. The CDR3 nucleotides are TGCGCCAGCAGCGAGACAGGGGACGGCTACACCTTC. Translated: CASSETGDGYTF. Full variable domain (outside the CDR3, taken from reference TRBV5-1 and TRBJ1-2): KAGVTQTPRYLIKTRGQQVTLSCSPISGHRSVSWYQQTPGQGLQFLFEYFSETQRNKGNFPGRFSGRQFSNSRSEMNVSTLELGDSALYLCASSETGDGYTFGSGTRLTVV.

The gene calls are TRBV11-1 and TRBJ2-1; no clear D. The CDR3 covers 14 residues. The V end lost 3 bases, the J end lost 0 bases, and 6 bases lay between the germline ends. CDR1 and CDR2 from the germline V gene are SGHAT and FQDESV (reference sequence). The CDR3, as DNA: TGTGCCAGCAGCTTCGTAAACTCCTACAATGAGCAGTTCTTC. Its protein product is CASSFVNSYNEQFF.

The rearrangement uses TRBV4-1 and TRBJ2-7; D is possibly TRBD1 (6 bases). The CDR3 covers 15 residues. Germline CDR1 reads MGHRA; CDR2 reads YSYEKL. The V end lost 0 bases, the J end lost 1 base, and 10 bases lay between the germline ends. The CDR3 bases are TGCGCCAGCAGCCAAGATAGGGACATGTCCTACGAGCAGTACTTC. Translating it yields CASSQDRDMSYEQYF.

The chain links TRBV5-4 to TRBJ1-2; 11 bases line up with TRBD1. Germline V gives CDR1 SGHNT, CDR2 YYREEE (reference sequence). This CDR3 region has 16 residues. V lost 4 bases to trimming and J lost 8 bases; unmatched junction nucleotides: 13. The CDR3 loop is CASSQSGQGALFGYTF. CDR3 sequence (DNA): TGTGCCAGCAGCCAATCCGGACAGGGGGCGCTTTTCGGCTACACCTTC.

This sequence joins TRBV6-5 and TRBJ2-7; 15 bases line up with TRBD2. The germline V gene encodes CDR1 MNHEY and CDR2 SVGAGI. V lost 2 bases and J lost 5; bases outside the gene matches: 1. The CDR3 sequence is 15 residues long. The CDR3 DNA follows: TGTGCCAGCAGTTACGGGACTAGCGGGAGGAACGAGCAGTACTTC. This translates into CASSYGTSGRNEQYF.

The rearrangement joins TRBV28 to TRBJ2-3; the match to TRBD2 covers 10 bases. Germline V lookup: CDR1 MDHEN, CDR2 SYDVKM. V shed 2 bases and J 3 bases; nucleotides not matched to a gene: 2. This CDR3 spans 15 amino acids. The CDR3 DNA reads as TGTGCCAGCAGTTTAAGCGGGAGGGTAACAGATACGCAGTATTTT. Translated: CASSLSGRVTDTQYF.

This rearrangement joins TRBV10-1 to TRBJ1-1; the D is unclear. This CDR3 comprises 14 residues. Germline lookup yields CDR1 WNHNN and CDR2 SYGVQD (reference sequence). Trimming stripped 6 bases from V and 4 bases from J, with 15 bases between. The chain's CDR3 is CASSQDPWSTEAFF. The CDR3 DNA follows: TGCGCCAGCAGCCAGGACCCTTGGAGCACTGAAGCTTTCTTT.

The V gene is TRBV7-9, the J gene TRBJ2-6; the D gene is possibly TRBD1 (6 bases). V was pared by 5 bases and J by 2 bases, with 10 bases between. Germline CDR1 SEHNR, CDR2 FQNEAQ (reference sequence). This CDR3 comprises 15 residues. The CDR3 DNA sequence: TGTGCCAGCAGCCACAGGGCTGCTGGGGCCAACGTCCTGACTTTC. Its protein is CASSHRAAGANVLTF.

This clone appeared a few times. The rearrangement uses TRBV4-2 and TRBJ2-1, with D possibly matching TRBD2 (5 bases). The CDR3 extends over 15 amino acids. V was shortened by 1 base and J by 5 bases, with 12 bases between the two germline ends. Per germline, CDR1 LGHNA and CDR2 YNFKEQ. The CDR3, as DNA: TGTGCCAGCAGCCAAGGGCAAGGACTCCACAATGAGCAGTTCTTC. The encoded protein is CASSQGQGLHNEQFF.

This rearrangement joins TRBV10-3 to TRBJ2-7; possible D gene TRBD2, 6 bases. V was cut by 0 bases and J by 0 bases, with 12 bases left in between. CDR3 length equals 16 residues. In germline, CDR1 is ENHRY, CDR2 SYGVKD. CDR3 in amino acids: CAISESLAGSSYEQYF. As DNA, the CDR3 is TGTGCCATCAGTGAGTCCCTTGCGGGGAGCTCCTACGAGCAGTACTTC.

The chain recombines TRBV28 with TRBJ1-2, with 10 nucleotides matching TRBD1. V gave up 5 bases and J gave up 7 bases; unmatched junction bases: 7. Germline CDR1 is MDHEN and CDR2 is SYDVKM. The CDR3 covers 14 residues. CDR3 in amino acids: CASSRTGGKVGYTF. The CDR3 DNA is TGTGCCAGCAGTAGGACAGGGGGAAAGGTTGGCTACACCTTC.